Listed here are 26 T cell receptor beta chains from one sample, sequenced in a study of vaccination effects on CD4 cells after COVID-19. CD4+ T cells specific for antigen were expanded with viral peptide pools by the ViraFEST assay before sequencing. Following 10 days of culture, CD4+ T cells were isolated. Infection dated between March and December 2020, before the Alpha, Beta and Delta variants reached the United States. The antigens for these receptors are not known. Assay: immunoSEQ multiplex PCR; the TCRdb copy retains only in-frame clones and omits some. Of 35,000 to 40,000 clones in the sample, around 69% were seen once. The starting material was CD4+ T cells from PBMCs cultured with HCoV-NL63 spike peptides, obtained before COVID-19 vaccination. The receptors derive from a human donor who had a prior SARS-CoV-2 infection.

The chain employs TRBV5-5 and TRBJ1-6; D unclear. Trimming left V 0 bases short and J 4 bases short, with 2 bases between. CDR3 length equals 13 residues. The germline gives CDR1 SGHKS, CDR2 YYEKEE (reference sequence). CDR3 residues: CASSLGYNSPLHF. DNA of the CDR3: TGTGCCAGCAGCTTGGGTTATAATTCACCCCTCCACTTT.

The chain recombines TRBV30 with TRBJ2-5; 7 bases are shared with TRBD1. CDR3 length equals 15 residues. CDR1 is GTSNPN, CDR2 SVGIG, per germline (reference sequence). The J segment lost 4 bases and the V segment lost 2 bases, leaving 10 bases of the junction unmatched. CDR3 residues: CAWSPTDRVRETQYF. CDR3 in DNA: TGTGCCTGGAGTCCCACAGACAGGGTGAGAGAGACCCAGTACTTC.

The rearrangement uses TRBV7-2 and TRBJ2-1; 8 bases map to TRBD2. With V trimmed by 3 bases and J by 4 bases, 8 bases remained unmatched. The CDR3 sequence is 16 residues long. Germline V CDR1 and CDR2: SGHTA, FQGNSA. The CDR3 loop reads CASSLYSSGYYNEQFF. In DNA, the CDR3 is TGTGCCAGCAGCTTGTACTCTAGCGGGTATTACAATGAGCAGTTCTTC.

The chain combines TRBV7-2 with TRBJ2-1; 7 bases line up with TRBD1. Germline V gene data show CDR1 as SGHTA and CDR2 as FQGNSA. Trimming removed 7 bases from V and 1 base from J; junction bases left unmatched: 7. The CDR3 spans 15 residues. The CDR3 DNA reads as TGTGCCAGCACCTACGGACAGGTATCCTACAATGAGCAGTTCTTC. It encodes CASTYGQVSYNEQFF.

Remarks on this clone: The germline gene is not matched at one end of the junction; a read error may be the cause. The gene calls are TRBV4-2 and TRBJ2-1, with TRBD2 identical over 8 bases. The CDR3 loop spans 16 amino acids. Per the germline V gene, CDR1 is LGHNA and CDR2 is YNFKEQ. CDR3: CASSQEWLAGYSEQFF. Here the CDR3 DNA reads TGTGCCAGCAGCCAAGAATGGCTAGCGGGCTACAGTGAGCAGTTCTTC.

The chain has TRBV2 and TRBJ2-2; a weak D match, TRBD1 (5 bases). Germline V CDR1 and CDR2: SNHLY, FYNNEI. V dropped 6 bases and J dropped 6 bases, with 11 bases sitting between them. The CDR3 sequence is 13 residues long. CDR3 bases: TGTGCCAGCAGCAAACCAGGGCCCGGGGAGCTGTTTTTT. It is translated as CASSKPGPGELFF.

V gene TRBV5-4 combines with J gene TRBJ1-2, with TRBD1 matching over 8 bases. The germline V gene has CDR1 SGHNT and CDR2 YYREEE (reference sequence). After removal of 0 bases from V and 4 bases from J, the junction contained 8 bases not matched to a gene. The CDR3 covers 16 residues. CDR3 loop: CASSLAGAGGAYGYTF. CDR3 coding DNA: TGTGCCAGCAGCTTGGCCGGTGCAGGGGGCGCCTATGGCTACACCTTC.

This clone was counted between two and nine times. This chain links TRBV7-3 with TRBJ1-1; the D is unclear. The V gene lost 2 bases and the J gene lost 0 bases, with 16 bases spanning the gap. The CDR3 is made up of 17 amino acids. Germline V gives CDR1 SGHTA, CDR2 FQGTGA. Here the CDR3 DNA reads TGTGCCAGCAGCTTAGAGGCCCGGCAGACCATGAACACTGAAGCTTTCTTT. As protein: CASSLEARQTMNTEAFF.

The V call is TRBV29-1, the J call TRBJ2-5, with D possibly TRBD2 on 5 matching bases. Germline CDR1 and CDR2: SQVTM and ANQGSEA. The V gene lost 3 bases and the J gene lost 1 base, with 6 bases spanning the gap. The CDR3 runs to 12 residues. This chain's CDR3 is CSVDGSQETQYF. The CDR3, as DNA: TGCAGCGTTGATGGGAGCCAAGAGACCCAGTACTTC.

This sequence joins TRBV5-5 and TRBJ2-1; maybe TRBD2 (7 bases). The CDR3 loop spans 19 amino acids. Germline CDR1 is SGHKS and CDR2 is YYEKEE (reference sequence). V dropped 4 bases and J dropped 2 bases, with 25 bases sitting between them. The CDR3 sequence is CASSEMVGGLFGPYNEQFF. The CDR3 region has the DNA TGTGCCAGCAGCGAAATGGTGGGGGGGCTCTTCGGGCCCTACAATGAGCAGTTCTTC.

This clone turned up a few times. The chain couples TRBV2 to TRBJ1-5; tentatively, D is TRBD1 (5 bases). Germline V gives CDR1 SNHLY, CDR2 FYNNEI. The CDR3 runs 16 residues. Deletions cut 5 bases from V and 0 bases from J, with 14 bases between. The CDR3 loop is CASSQTALYSNQPQHF. As DNA, the CDR3 is TGTGCCAGCAGTCAGACAGCGCTTTATAGCAATCAGCCCCAGCATTTT.

The chain is built from TRBV3-1 (or the pseudogene TRBV3-2) and TRBJ2-3, with D maybe TRBD2 (5 bases). The CDR3 contains 14 residues. With 4 bases removed from V and 5 bases from J, the gap between germline ends came to 13 bases. Germline V gives CDR1 LGHDT, CDR2 YNNKEL (reference sequence). As DNA, the CDR3 is TGTGCCAGCAGCCTGAAACCCGCGGGAGATACGCAGTATTTT. As protein: CASSLKPAGDTQYF.

V usage is TRBV12-3 or TRBV12-4 and J usage is TRBJ2-7; a possible D gene is TRBD2 (7 bases). The V end lost 5 bases, the J end lost 4 bases, and 12 bases lay between the germline ends. The CDR3 runs 13 residues. The CDR3 region has the DNA TGTGCCAGCAGTCGGACAGCGGGGTACGAGCAGTACTTC. Translating it yields CASSRTAGYEQYF.

This chain connects TRBV12-5 to TRBJ2-7; D is unresolved. Germline lookup yields CDR1 LGHNT and CDR2 FRNRAP. V gave up 5 bases and J gave up 3 bases, with 17 bases separating them. This CDR3 has 15 residues. In DNA form, the CDR3 reads TGTGCTAGTGGTCCCCCCGGTAGGGTCCTCTACGAGCAGTACTTC. Translated, it gives CASGPPGRVLYEQYF.

This clone was detected a few times. The V gene is TRBV4-2, the J gene TRBJ2-3, with D perhaps matching TRBD2 (7 bases). This CDR3 spans 16 amino acids. Trimming left V 0 bases short and J 2 bases short, with 12 bases between. CDR1 LGHNA and CDR2 YNFKEQ come from the germline V gene. The DNA for the CDR3 is TGTGCCAGCAGCCAAGAAGGCGGGGGCACCACAGATACGCAGTATTTT. As protein: CASSQEGGGTTDTQYF.

This clone was recorded once. The DNA of the CDR3 is TGTGCCAGCAAACTAGCGAATGACTACAATGAGCAGTTCTTC. It specifies CASKLANDYNEQFF. V gene TRBV6-5 combines with J gene TRBJ2-1, with 7 bases identical to TRBD2. Germline lookup yields CDR1 MNHEY and CDR2 SVGAGI. V was pared by 7 bases and J by 3 bases, with 6 bases of the junction left unmatched. CDR3 size: 14 residues.

The chain recombines TRBV9 with TRBJ1-2; D remains ambiguous. With 4 bases removed from V and 1 base from J, the gap between germline ends came to 17 bases. The CDR3 runs 16 residues. CDR1 and CDR2 from the germline V gene are SGDLS and YYNGEE. The CDR3 region has the DNA TGTGCCAGCAGCCGAGGCTCCTTCGGCAGTAACTATGGCTACACCTTC. Protein product: CASSRGSFGSNYGYTF.

The chain recombines TRBV20-1 with TRBJ2-7, with D possibly being TRBD1 (5 bases). The CDR3 loop spans 11 amino acids. CDR1 and CDR2 (germline): DFQATT, SNEGSKA (reference sequence). V was pared by 6 bases and J by 6 bases, with 12 bases between. CDR3 residues: CSANRQLEQYF. CDR3 DNA sequence: TGCAGTGCCAACCGACAGCTCGAGCAGTACTTC.

This clone was counted a single time. CDR3: CASSPRSMIYNEQFF. The DNA for the CDR3 is TGTGCCAGCAGCCCCCGGTCGATGATCTACAATGAGCAGTTCTTC. V usage is TRBV4-2 and J usage is TRBJ2-1, with D hard to call. The length of the CDR3 is 15 residues. The V end was cut by 4 bases, the J end by 3 bases, with 13 bases between. Germline V gene data show CDR1 as LGHNA and CDR2 as YNFKEQ.

This clone was seen only once. The DNA of the CDR3 is TGTGCCAGCAGTGACTTGGGGGTATTCTCTGAAGCTTTCTTT. It yields the protein CASSDLGVFSEAFF. V usage is TRBV2 and J usage is TRBJ1-1; D is perhaps TRBD1 (5 bases). CDR3 size: 14 residues. Germline values: CDR1 SNHLY, CDR2 FYNNEI. Trimming shortened V by 3 bases and J by 6 bases, and 14 bases separated the two germline ends. Full variable domain (missing parts from reference TRBV2 and TRBJ1-1): EPEVTQTPSHQVTQMGQEVILRCVPISNHLYFYWYRQILGQKVEFLVSFYNNEISEKSEIFDDQFSVERPDGSNFTLKIRSTKLEDSAMYFCASSDLGVFSEAFFGQGTRLTVV.

This chain joins TRBV7-8 and TRBJ2-2; 12 bases match TRBD2. J lost 0 bases, V lost 4 bases, and 0 bases had no gene match. The germline CDR1 and CDR2 sequences are SGHVS and FQNEAQ. CDR3 size: 16 residues. The CDR3: CASSSSGGANTGELFF. The CDR3 coding sequence is TGTGCCAGCAGCTCTAGCGGGGGGGCGAACACCGGGGAGCTGTTTTTT.

This chain links TRBV5-1 with TRBJ2-1; D is uncertain. Germline CDR1 reads SGHRS; CDR2 reads YFSETQ. V was cut by 4 bases and J by 2 bases, with 7 bases left in between. The CDR3 spans 13 residues. CDR3 bases: TGCGCCAGCAGCCCAGACCCCTACAATGAGCAGTTCTTC. It yields the protein CASSPDPYNEQFF.

A single count supports this clone. V gene TRBV7-3 combines with J gene TRBJ2-1; D uncertain. V was shortened by 0 bases and J by 1 base, with 10 bases between the two germline ends. Germline values: CDR1 SGHTA, CDR2 FQGTGA. CDR3 length: 16 amino acids. The CDR3 sequence: CASSLTGRKSYNEQFF. In DNA, the CDR3 is TGTGCCAGCAGCTTAACGGGTAGAAAATCCTACAATGAGCAGTTCTTC.

The V call is TRBV7-2, the J call TRBJ1-1; TRBD1 might be the D (5 bases). The CDR3 length is 16 residues. The V end was cut by 5 bases, the J end by 5 bases, with 21 bases between. CDR1 is SGHTA and CDR2 is FQGNSA in the germline V gene. CDR3 coding DNA: TGTGCCAGCAGCGCTTTCCCCCGGGGGATGAGGACTGAAGCTTTCTTT. Translated: CASSAFPRGMRTEAFF.

This chain joins TRBV6-5 and TRBJ1-1; no definite D call. This CDR3 region has 13 residues. V was trimmed by 4 bases and J by 0 bases, leaving 6 bases between them. Germline values: CDR1 MNHEY, CDR2 SVGAGI. This CDR3 reads CASSLGLNTEAFF. The CDR3 coding sequence is TGTGCCAGCAGTTTAGGGCTGAACACTGAAGCTTTCTTT.

This chain links TRBV15 with TRBJ1-2; 11 bases agree with TRBD1. CDR3 length equals 16 residues. CDR1 LNHNV and CDR2 YYDKDF come from the germline V gene (reference sequence). V trimming: 5 bases; J trimming: 0 bases; junction bases outside the gene matches: 5. The CDR3 here is CATSDGQGASNYGYTF. As DNA, the CDR3 is TGTGCCACCAGCGACGGACAGGGGGCTTCTAACTATGGCTACACCTTC.